This T cell receptor beta chain was profiled in a study of blood T cell repertoires in COVID-19. Study-level information: COVID-19 samples from acute and convalescent phases originated in the United States, Italy and Spain. T cells, B-cell-depleted T cells, or PBMCs supplied cDNA or gDNA.

This CDR3 has 16 amino acids. CDR1 SGHVS and CDR2 FQNEAQ come from the germline V gene. The V end was cut by 4 bases, the J end by 2 bases, with 15 bases between. Per the original methods: Reference gene primer amplification gave nucleated cell count estimates. TCRdb's copy holds only in-frame clones and misses some; the assay was immunoSEQ multiplex PCR. Clone size and the V and J calls come from that table; the DNA yielded D and trimming. The data show 110,000 to 150,000 clones, roughly 77% seen once. Seattle cases were enrolled at active infection and followed longitudinally. This sequence originates from a woman between 65 and 79 years old with COVID-19, enrolled during active disease. The chain employs TRBV7-8 and TRBJ1-3, with no clear D. The material sequenced was peripheral blood. The CDR3 DNA reads TGTGCCAGCAGCTCGTATGCAGGAACGACTGGAAACACCATATATTTT. Amino acids: CASSSYAGTTGNTIYF.